This TCR beta chain was observed in a study of glioma-infiltrating T cells after dendritic cell vaccination. Input was around 1.9 ug genomic DNA, or all available if less. Profiled with immunoSEQ multiplex PCR; TCRdb holds only in-frame clones, not every one. This sample has around 96,000 clones, with around three quarters found just once. The V segment lost 5 bases and the J segment 3 bases; nucleotides outside the gene matches: 4. The CDR3 consists of 13 residues. CDR1 SGHNT and CDR2 YYREEE come from the germline V gene (reference sequence). The sequence derives from a human donor with glioblastoma. This sample comprised blood, obtained before dendritic cell vaccination. The rearrangement links TRBV5-4 to TRBJ1-1; 7 bases agree with TRBD1. The CDR3 protein is CASRGTAHTEAFF. The CDR3 bases are TGTGCCAGCAGAGGGACAGCTCACACTGAAGCTTTCTTT. Together with reference TRBV5-4 and TRBJ1-1, the CDR3 gives the full variable domain: ETGVTQSPTHLIKTRGQQVTLRCSSQSGHNTVSWYQQALGQGPQFIFQYYREEENGRGNFPPRFSGLQFPNYSSELNVNALELDDSALYLCASRGTAHTEAFFGQGTRLTVV.